The TCR beta chain described here comes from a study of CD8 T cells in ankylosing spondylitis. Regarding the study as a whole: What appeared characteristic of ankylosing spondylitis blood was a TCR beta motif of fewer than ten highly homologous variants.

Trimming stripped 7 bases from V and 5 bases from J, with 15 bases between. The CDR3 runs 14 residues. This clonotype has at least ten counts. Its antigen is unidentified. TCRdb used MiXCR to reprocess the 5' RACE reads, holding one entry per CDR3 protein. The sample has under 850,000 distinct CDR3 sequences, 15% to 20% seen once. Source material: blood, either unsorted or a sorted T cell fraction (not recorded which). This TCR was recovered from a male donor with ankylosing spondylitis. The gene calls are TRBV12-3 or TRBV12-4 and TRBJ2-1; weak D call: TRBD2 (6 bases). The CDR3 here is CASTPGLVHNEQFF. CDR3 coding DNA: TGTGCCAGCACTCCGGGACTGGTCCACAATGAGCAGTTCTTC.